This T cell receptor (beta chain) was found in a study of tumor-infiltrating lymphocytes in primary liver carcinoma. Notes on the study in general: Relative to blood, tumors carried a significantly larger fraction of the repertoire in their top 250 clones (p = 0.039). Only about 7.5-25% of top clones spanned all five tumor regions.

The input was approximately 0.45 ug total RNA; TCR beta cDNA was made from it with a constant-region primer. Each TCR beta library was derived from three nested multiplex PCR rounds that employed slightly modified ARM-PCR. It was with TRBV1-TRBV30 forward primers and a C-beta reverse primer that the first two PCR rounds were run, at roughly 11 cycles each. A single record per CDR3 protein comes from TCRdb applying MiXCR to the multiplex PCR reads. Of 80,000 or so distinct CDR3 sequences in the sample, 60% to 80% are singletons; the top ten hold roughly 15%. This CDR3 spans 13 amino acids. Germline V gene lookup returns CDR1 SQVTM and CDR2 ANQGSEA. Details on this clonotype: The antigen remains unidentified.

Co-extracted RNA and DNA came from approximately 20-30 mg of unsorted bulk tissue. The chain uses TRBV29-1 and TRBJ2-1; possibly TRBD2 for D (5 bases). The end of the DNA is better explained by TRBJ2-7, so the J call may be wrong. The sequence was collected from a woman aged 60-75 years with primary liver carcinoma and hepatitis B virus infection. The sample was liver tumor tissue from sampling region 4. The subset denotes: tumor region T4, right-lateral pole. CDR3 coding DNA: TGCAGCGTTGGGGGAGAGTCCTCGGATGAGCAGTACTTC. Amino acids: CSVGGESSDEQYF.